The 22 T cell receptor beta chains given below trace back to one sample, sequenced in a study of cytomegalovirus exposure and HLA in healthy donors. The PCR made use of 60 Vbeta and 13 Jbeta primers. Some clones are missing from TCRdb's copy, which holds only in-frame ones; the method was immunoSEQ multiplex PCR. The sample carries about 160,000 clones, about 75% recorded once. The sequenced sample consisted of PBMCs. All receptors come from a woman between 50 and 59 years old in good health and CMV-seropositive.

The chain uses TRBV7-2 and TRBJ1-2; TRBD1 agrees at 11 bases. This CDR3 is 14 amino acids long. The V gene's germline CDR1 is SGHTA and CDR2 FQGNSA. V gave up 4 bases and J gave up 5 bases; unmatched junction bases: 3. The CDR3 sequence: CASSSGQGVYGYTF. In DNA form, the CDR3 reads TGTGCCAGCAGCTCGGGACAGGGGGTTTATGGCTACACCTTC.

V gene TRBV5-1 combines with J gene TRBJ2-2; 7 bases map to TRBD1. This CDR3 is built from 14 residues. The V and J ends lost 9 bases and 1 base, in that order; junction bases with no gene match: 6. Germline CDR1 reads SGHRS; CDR2 reads YFSETQ. As DNA, the CDR3 is TGCGCCACCAAAGACAGGGAGAACACCGGGGAGCTGTTTTTT. Its protein is CATKDRENTGELFF.

The genes are TRBV2 and TRBJ1-4, with D maybe TRBD1 (5 bases). Trimming removed 2 bases from V and 8 bases from J, with 15 bases in between. The CDR3 loop spans 15 amino acids. CDR1 is SNHLY, CDR2 FYNNEI, per germline. The CDR3 DNA reads TGTGCCAGCAGTGAATGGGGCAGGGTGGACGAAAAACTGTTTTTT. Its protein is CASSEWGRVDEKLFF.

This clone was seen a single time. The J gene is TRBJ2-7, the V gene TRBV11-2, with 10 bases identical to TRBD2. The CDR3 is 16 amino acids. Losses at the gene ends were 5 bases for V and 1 base for J; bases not matched to a gene: 8. Germline V gene lookup returns CDR1 SGHAT and CDR2 FQNNGV. Written as DNA, the CDR3 is TGTGCCAGCAGCCCAAGGGCGACTAGCGGGTCCTACGAGCAGTACTTC. Translation: CASSPRATSGSYEQYF.

The rearrangement uses TRBV20-1 and TRBJ1-1; D remains unclear. The germline V gene encodes CDR1 DFQATT and CDR2 SNEGSKA (reference sequence). There are 11 residues in the CDR3. Trimming took off 6 bases at V and 2 bases at J, with 7 bases between the two ends. The CDR3 region is CSAETNTEAFF. The CDR3 DNA is TGCAGTGCGGAGACCAACACTGAAGCTTTCTTT.

In DNA, the CDR3 is TGTGCCAGCAGCCTACAGGAGACCCAGTACTTC. Encoded protein: CASSLQETQYF. This chain uses TRBV6-6 with TRBJ2-5; D is unclear. V gave up 6 bases and J gave up 5 bases, with 7 bases separating them. The CDR3 totals 11 residues. CDR1 is MNHNY, CDR2 SVGAGI, per germline (reference sequence).

The chain joins TRBV9 to TRBJ1-4; D not resolved. The ends were cut back, 3 bases at V and 8 bases at J, with 11 bases in the middle. This CDR3 contains 13 residues. Germline-derived CDR1 and CDR2 are SGDLS and YYNGEE. Here the CDR3 DNA reads TGTGCCAGCAGCGGACGTTCAGGAGAAAAACTGTTTTTT. It is translated as CASSGRSGEKLFF. Based on the CDR3 plus reference TRBV9 and TRBJ1-4, the full variable domain is DSGVTQTPKHLITATGQRVTLRCSPRSGDLSVYWYQQSLDQGLQFLIQYYNGEERAKGNILERFSAQQFPDLHSELNLSSLELGDSALYFCASSGRSGEKLFFGSGTQLSVL.

The rearrangement uses TRBV28 and TRBJ1-5; D gene unclear. Trimming removed 6 bases at V and 6 bases at J, with 12 bases between. The CDR3 runs 13 residues. Per the germline V gene, CDR1 is MDHEN and CDR2 is SYDVKM. CDR3 sequence reads: CASRGRVGQPQHF. The CDR3 DNA reads TGTGCCAGCAGGGGGAGGGTGGGTCAGCCCCAGCATTTT.

This chain's CDR3 is CASSVEGSGLGEAFF. Here the CDR3 DNA reads TGTGCCAGCAGCGTAGAGGGGTCCGGGCTTGGTGAAGCTTTCTTT. The chain has TRBV9 and TRBJ1-1; D may be TRBD1 (5 bases). The V end lost 0 bases, the J end lost 7 bases, and 16 bases lay between the germline ends. This CDR3 region has 15 residues. The V gene's germline CDR1 is SGDLS and CDR2 YYNGEE.

This clone was counted only a few times. The CDR3 is CASRPLGYEREDEQFF. In DNA, the CDR3 is TGTGCCAGCAGACCCCTAGGGTACGAGCGGGAGGATGAGCAGTTCTTC. The chain combines TRBV11-1 with TRBJ2-1, with 9 bases matching TRBD2. Germline assignment: CDR1 SGHAT and CDR2 FQDESV (reference sequence). The CDR3 is made up of 16 amino acids. V was clipped by 6 bases and J by 8 bases; unmatched bases: 14.

This clone occurred once. V and J are TRBV7-9 and TRBJ2-7; weak D call: TRBD2 (5 bases). The germline gives CDR1 SEHNR, CDR2 FQNEAQ (reference sequence). CDR3 length: 17 amino acids. V lost 7 bases to trimming and J lost 7 bases, with 29 bases between them. CDR3 bases: TGTGCCAGCACCCGACGGGATAGTACCTACGAGTTGAGGGAGCAGTACTTC. As protein: CASTRRDSTYELREQYF.

The chain uses TRBV28 and TRBJ1-5; D is unclear. Trimming shortened V by 11 bases and J by 4 bases, and 12 bases separated the two germline ends. The CDR3 is 12 residues long. The germline CDR1 and CDR2 sequences are MDHEN and SYDVKM. The CDR3 region has the DNA TGTGCCGGATCCGGGGTGAATCAGCCCCAGCATTTT. Protein: CAGSGVNQPQHF.

V and J are TRBV28 and TRBJ1-1, with D possibly matching TRBD1 (6 bases). V shed 10 bases and J shed 9 bases, with 12 bases lying between them. Germline V gives CDR1 MDHEN, CDR2 SYDVKM. This CDR3 has 10 residues. The chain's CDR3 is CATRGRKAFF. The CDR3 DNA is TGTGCCACCAGGGGCAGGAAAGCTTTCTTT.

CDR3 sequence: CSVEKRGGDTQYF. In nucleotides, the CDR3 is TGCAGCGTTGAAAAGCGGGGAGGAGATACGCAGTATTTT. The rearrangement uses TRBV29-1 and TRBJ2-3; 7 bases are a match to TRBD2. V shed 2 bases and J 5 bases; nucleotides not matched to a gene: 4. The CDR3 length is 13 residues. Germline CDR1 and CDR2: SQVTM and ANQGSEA.

The V and J genes are TRBV30 and TRBJ2-7; 9 bases fit TRBD1. Germline-derived CDR1 and CDR2 are GTSNPN and SVGIG (reference sequence). The CDR3 extends over 13 amino acids. Unmatched junction bases numbered 4, after V lost 1 base and J lost 6 bases. The CDR3 DNA follows: TGTGCCTGGAGTGGGGGGACAGGGTCCGAGCAGTACGTC. It encodes CAWSGGTGSEQYV.

This chain connects TRBV7-8 to TRBJ2-1, with no clear D. Trimming took off 4 bases at V and 8 bases at J, with 18 bases between the two ends. CDR1 and CDR2 (germline): SGHVS, FQNEAQ. The length of the CDR3 is 15 residues. The CDR3 region is CASSSRPGSIDEQFF. CDR3 coding DNA: TGTGCCAGCAGCTCGCGGCCGGGTAGTATCGATGAGCAGTTCTTC.

The chain has TRBV11-2 and TRBJ2-1, with D possibly TRBD1 on 6 matching bases. V was shortened by 4 bases and J by 3 bases, with 13 bases between the two germline ends. The germline gives CDR1 SGHAT, CDR2 FQNNGV. The CDR3 runs to 15 residues. CDR3 in amino acids: CASSSAGQFYNEQFF. CDR3 coding DNA: TGTGCCAGCAGCTCCGCTGGACAGTTCTACAATGAGCAGTTCTTC.

This clone came up once. J is TRBJ2-3 and V is TRBV7-9; 7 nucleotides match TRBD2. CDR1 is SEHNR and CDR2 is FQNEAQ in the germline V gene (reference sequence). This CDR3 region has 16 residues. Losses at the gene ends were 1 base for V and 2 bases for J; bases not matched to a gene: 6. Written as DNA, the CDR3 is TGTGCCAGCAGCTTAGGGGAGGGATTGTTCACAGATACGCAGTATTTT. Amino acids: CASSLGEGLFTDTQYF.

This sequence joins TRBV19 and TRBJ2-7; no reliable D call. The CDR3 runs to 14 residues. Germline CDR1 reads LNHDA; CDR2 reads SQIVND (reference sequence). Trimming took 3 bases from V and 4 from J, leaving 13 bases between them. The CDR3 DNA reads TGTGCCAGTAGTATGTCACAGACCTTATACGAGCAGTACTTC. This codes for CASSMSQTLYEQYF.

J is TRBJ1-1 and V is TRBV5-4; 9 positions match TRBD1. CDR1 and CDR2 (germline): SGHNT, YYREEE (reference sequence). The trim removed 4 bases at V and 7 bases at J, leaving 8 bases unmatched. The CDR3 loop spans 14 amino acids. For the CDR3, the DNA is TGTGCCAGCAGCCGGGGACAGGGAAGTAGTGAAGCTTTCTTT. Its protein is CASSRGQGSSEAFF. Full variable domain (remainder filled in from reference TRBV5-4 and TRBJ1-1): ETGVTQSPTHLIKTRGQQVTLRCSSQSGHNTVSWYQQALGQGPQFIFQYYREEENGRGNFPPRFSGLQFPNYSSELNVNALELDDSALYLCASSRGQGSSEAFFGQGTRLTVV.

The CDR3 DNA sequence: TGTGCCAGCAGCTTAGTCTCAGTCAGTACATCCTACGAGCAGTACTTC. Protein sequence: CASSLVSVSTSYEQYF. J is TRBJ2-7 and V is TRBV7-2, with unresolved D. From germline, CDR1 is SGHTA and CDR2 FQGNSA. This CDR3 has 16 amino acids. V lost 1 base and J 1 base, leaving 14 bases between the germline ends. The full variable domain, in which reference TRBV7-2 and TRBJ2-7 provide the parts outside the CDR3, is GAGVSQSPSNKVTEKGKDVELRCDPISGHTALYWYRQSLGQGLEFLIYFQGNSAPDKSGLPSDRFSAERTGGSVSTLTIQRTQQEDSAVYLCASSLVSVSTSYEQYFGPGTRLTVT.

In its sample, this clone was seen once. The rearrangement joins TRBV5-4 to TRBJ2-5; 7 bases fit TRBD2. The J call may be mistaken, given a closer DNA end match to TRBJ2-7. Per the germline V gene, CDR1 is SGHNT and CDR2 is YYREEE (reference sequence). This CDR3 spans 14 amino acids. The CDR3 nucleotides are TGTGCCAGCAGCTCCGCTAGCGGATCCTACGAGCAGTACTTC. It encodes CASSSASGSYEQYF.